The rows below give T cell receptor beta chains drawn from one sample of a study of coeliac disease. The table came from immunoSEQ multiplex PCR; TCRdb's copy has only in-frame clones and leaves some out. The sample shows 4,000 to 4,500 clones, about three quarters of them seen only once. The sample consisted of intraepithelial lymphocytes from the gut. Receptor source: a woman between 18 and 29 years old with active celiac disease. CDR3s include the opening cysteine and the closing phenylalanine or tryptophan. A D gene is named only where the DNA matches it firmly. Size values are once, few and many counts, or a class for expanded clones, and some rows have none.

clone_size d_call j_call v_call cdr3_aa cdr3_nt
. TRBD1 TRBJ1-1 TRBV18 CASSPGTGPMNTEAFF TGTGCCAGCTCACCCGGGACAGGACCTATGAACACTGAAGCTTTCTTT
. TRBD1 TRBJ2-1 TRBV30 CAWSAGTGSYNEQFF TGTGCCTGGAGCGCCGGGACAGGGTCCTACAATGAGCAGTTCTTC
. . TRBJ2-5 TRBV14 CASSQGEGALGETQYF TGTGCCAGCAGCCAAGGTGAAGGGGCTTTAGGAGAGACCCAGTACTTC
. . TRBJ2-1 TRBV21-1 CASSSLAGGHEQFF TGTGCCAGCAGCTCACTAGCGGGGGGGCATGAGCAGTTCTTC
few TRBD1 TRBJ1-2 TRBV6-6 CASSYDKTGGFYGYTF TGTGCCAGCAGTTACGATAAGACAGGGGGCTTCTATGGCTACACCTTC
few . TRBJ2-3 TRBV28 CASRGTVGDTQYF TGTGCCAGCAGGGGGACTGTTGGAGATACGCAGTATTTT
. TRBD1 TRBJ1-5 TRBV7-2 CASSQGQGGPQPQHF TGTGCCAGCAGCCAGGGACAGGGGGGCCCCCAGCCCCAGCATTTT
few . TRBJ2-1 TRBV4-1 CASSQDRDNEQFF TGCGCCAGCAGCCAAGATCGCGACAATGAGCAGTTCTTC
. . TRBJ2-2 TRBV28 CASSPWRATGQISISTGELFF TGTGCCAGCAGCCCATGGAGGGCGACAGGGCAAATAAGTATATCCACCGGGGAGCTGTTTTTT
once TRBD2 TRBJ2-1 TRBV9 CASSVTGGLGYNEQFF TGTGCCAGCAGCGTAACCGGGGGGTTAGGGTACAATGAGCAGTTCTTC
. TRBD2 TRBJ2-1 TRBV2 CASKPGLTYNEQFF TGTGCCAGCAAGCCGGGACTAACATACAATGAGCAGTTCTTC
. . TRBJ2-7 TRBV12-2 CASRLLFRTGTSYEQYF TGTGCAAGTCGCTTACTCTTCCGGACAGGGACCTCCTACGAGCAGTACTTC
few TRBD1 TRBJ2-7 TRBV4-2 CASSQDRGYEQYF TGTGCCAGCAGCCAGGACAGGGGGTACGAGCAGTACTTC
. . TRBJ1-1 TRBV6-5 CASSPSTGRDTEAFF TGTGCCAGCAGTCCCTCTACAGGGAGGGACACTGAAGCTTTCTTT
. . TRBJ2-5 TRBV30 CAWTNRGGKTQYF TGTGCCTGGACAAACAGGGGCGGGAAGACCCAGTACTTC
once TRBD2 TRBJ2-3 TRBV7-8 CASSAPGLAGGGTQYF TGTGCCAGCAGCGCCCCGGGACTAGCGGGAGGCGGTACGCAGTATTTT
. . TRBJ2-1 TRBV27 CASSWGLAATYNEQFF TGTGCCAGCAGTTGGGGGCTAGCGGCCACCTACAATGAGCAGTTCTTC
. . TRBJ2-5 TRBV6-1 CASREQHQEAQYF TGTGCCAGCAGAGAACAGCACCAAGAGGCCCAGTACTTC
. . TRBJ2-7 TRBV7-8 CASSSPGTTYEQYF TGTGCCTCCAGCAGCCCAGGCACCACCTACGAGCAGTACTTC
. TRBD2 TRBJ2-7 TRBV14 CASSQWTSASYEQYF TGTGCCAGCAGCCAATGGACTAGCGCCTCCTACGAGCAGTACTTC